Below, 17 T cell receptor beta chains from the same sample are listed, as sequenced in a study of neurological immune-mediated disorders. TCRdb reprocessed the 5' RACE reads via MiXCR and lists one record per CDR3 protein. The sample lists roughly 89,000 distinct CDR3 sequences; approximately 2.8% were seen once. The sequencing sample was made of PBMCs. These receptors were collected from a young woman with multiple sclerosis.

This clonotype was seen more than once but under ten times. Being one base from a much bigger clone, this may be a read error. The chain couples TRBV10-3 to TRBJ1-6; D not certain. Germline CDR1 ENHRY, CDR2 SYGVKD. The CDR3 is made up of 14 amino acids. CDR3 in amino acids: CAISDDPFDSPLNF. As DNA, the CDR3 is TGTGCCATCAGTGATGACCCCTTTGATTCACCCCTCAACTTT.

This clonotype was seen repeatedly, ten times or more. V usage is TRBV28 and J usage is TRBJ2-5; the match to TRBD2 covers 8 bases. CDR1 is MDHEN, CDR2 SYDVKM, per germline. The trim removed 4 bases at V and 3 bases at J, leaving 13 bases unmatched. The CDR3 has 17 residues. CDR3 nucleotides: TGTGCCAGCAGTTCATCCCGGGCGGGAGGCCTGAAAGAGACCCAGTACTTC. Its protein product is CASSSSRAGGLKETQYF.

V gene TRBV11-2 combines with J gene TRBJ2-7; maybe TRBD1 (5 bases). CDR1 and CDR2 from the germline V gene are SGHAT and FQNNGV. CDR3 length: 16 residues. V was clipped by 5 bases and J by 2 bases, with 19 bases between them. CDR3 bases: TGTGCCAGCAGCCACCAGTGGGTCAGGGATACCTACGAGCAGTACTTC. Protein product: CASSHQWVRDTYEQYF. Full variable domain (rest looked up from reference TRBV11-2 and TRBJ2-7): EAGVAQSPRYKIIEKRQSVAFWCNPISGHATLYWYQQILGQGPKLLIQFQNNGVVDDSQLPKDRFSAERLKGVDSTLKIQPAKLEDSAVYLCASSHQWVRDTYEQYFGPGTRLTVT.

This clonotype was seen just once. The chain couples TRBV9 to TRBJ1-2; D gene ambiguous. With 4 bases removed from V and 5 bases from J, the gap between germline ends came to 15 bases. Germline lookup yields CDR1 SGDLS and CDR2 YYNGEE. This CDR3 is 14 amino acids long. The DNA of the CDR3 is TGTGCCAGCAGCTCAATGAAACAGAGTTATGGCTACACCTTC. It encodes CASSSMKQSYGYTF.

This clonotype was detected a few times. This chain connects TRBV29-1 to TRBJ2-7, with D maybe TRBD1 (6 bases). Trimming shortened V by 4 bases and J by 7 bases, and 14 bases separated the two germline ends. CDR1 is SQVTM and CDR2 is ANQGSEA in the germline V gene. The length of the CDR3 is 12 residues. In DNA form, the CDR3 reads TGCAGCGTTGGACAGGTTACGGGGGAGCAGTACTTC. This translates into CSVGQVTGEQYF.

This clonotype came up many times. The chain uses TRBV7-6 and TRBJ2-3; D is unresolved. Germline V lookup: CDR1 SGHVS, CDR2 FNYEAQ. The length of the CDR3 is 14 residues. Trimming cost V 6 bases and J 4 bases, with 14 bases left between them. CDR3 in DNA: TGTGCCAGCAGGCGGCGGTCAATTCCAGATACGCAGTATTTT. Amino acid sequence: CASRRRSIPDTQYF.

The sample holds many counts of this clonotype. The rearrangement links TRBV5-1 to TRBJ1-4; D is uncertain. CDR1 and CDR2 (germline): SGHRS, YFSETQ. Trimming took off 0 bases at V and 0 bases at J, with 6 bases between the two ends. CDR3 length: 15 amino acids. The CDR3 DNA is TGCGCCAGCAGCTTGGGCACAGCAACTAATGAAAAACTGTTTTTT. Protein: CASSLGTATNEKLFF.

This clonotype was picked up many times. The CDR3 protein is CASSQVRTGGEQFF. CDR3 in DNA: TGTGCCAGCAGCCAAGTCCGAACCGGCGGGGAGCAGTTCTTC. The chain has TRBV4-2 and TRBJ2-1; a possible D gene is TRBD2 (5 bases). Trimming cost V 1 base and J 10 bases, with 14 bases left between them. Per the germline V gene, CDR1 is LGHNA and CDR2 is YNFKEQ. The length of the CDR3 is 14 residues.

The sample holds many counts of this clonotype. The chain links TRBV20-1 to TRBJ1-1; D perhaps matches TRBD1 (5 bases). The CDR3 is 15 amino acids. The V gene lost 0 bases and the J gene lost 1 base, with 12 bases spanning the gap. Germline V lookup: CDR1 DFQATT, CDR2 SNEGSKA (reference sequence). CDR3 sequence (DNA): TGCAGTGCTAGAGATTCGGGACGGCGGAACACTGAAGCTTTCTTT. Protein product: CSARDSGRRNTEAFF.

In its sample, this clonotype was seen many times. This rearrangement joins TRBV7-2 to TRBJ2-1; 7 nucleotides line up with TRBD2. V gave up 2 bases and J gave up 4 bases; unmatched junction bases: 2. The CDR3 is 14 residues long. Germline V CDR1 and CDR2: SGHTA, FQGNSA. The CDR3 region is CASSLSGGYNEQFF. The CDR3 DNA is TGTGCCAGCAGCTTATCCGGGGGGTACAATGAGCAGTTCTTC.

This clonotype was picked up many times. The V call is TRBV7-2, the J call TRBJ2-2, with 7 bases that match TRBD2. The germline V gene has CDR1 SGHTA and CDR2 FQGNSA. The CDR3 consists of 17 residues. The V and J ends lost 5 bases and 6 bases, in that order; junction bases with no gene match: 15. In nucleotides, the CDR3 is TGTGCCAGCAGCCTAGGGGCGGGAGAGGGTTTGGCCGGGGAGCTGTTTTTT. Protein product: CASSLGAGEGLAGELFF.

This clonotype was seen repeatedly, ten times or more. The chain uses TRBV5-6 and TRBJ1-2; a weak D match, TRBD1 (6 bases). Germline V CDR1 and CDR2: SGHDT, YYEEEE. V shed 4 bases and J shed 3 bases, with 13 bases lying between them. The CDR3 length is 14 residues. The CDR3 DNA sequence: TGTGCCAGCAGCCCGGGGGGGGGCGACTATGGCTACACCTTC. Its protein is CASSPGGGDYGYTF.

This clonotype was seen repeatedly, ten times or more. The chain is built from TRBV5-5 and TRBJ1-5; possible D gene TRBD1, 5 bases. Per the germline V gene, CDR1 is SGHKS and CDR2 is YYEKEE (reference sequence). Trimming removed 1 base at V and 1 base at J, with 6 bases between. The CDR3 is 14 residues long. The CDR3 region is CASSLWGSNQPQHF. The CDR3 bases are TGTGCCAGCAGCTTGTGGGGGAGCAATCAGCCCCAGCATTTT.

Ten or more counts support this clonotype. The J gene is TRBJ2-3, the V gene TRBV20-1; 7 bases map to TRBD2. Germline V CDR1 and CDR2: DFQATT, SNEGSKA (reference sequence). The trim removed 8 bases at V and 6 bases at J, leaving 14 bases unmatched. The CDR3 is made up of 14 amino acids. CDR3 coding DNA: TGCAGTACCCCAGGAGAGCGGGGAATGGATACGCAGTATTTT. Its protein is CSTPGERGMDTQYF.

There are many counts of this clonotype. This sequence joins TRBV3-1 and TRBJ2-7; weak D call: TRBD1 (6 bases). The V and J ends lost 1 base and 2 bases respectively, with 9 bases between them. This CDR3 region has 14 residues. The germline CDR1 and CDR2 sequences are LGHDT and YNNKEL (reference sequence). The CDR3 bases are TGTGCCAGCAGCCAAGGGACAGCACCCTACGAGCAGTACTTC. Encoded protein: CASSQGTAPYEQYF.

This clonotype was seen ten or more times. The chain links TRBV5-1 to TRBJ2-1, with D possibly being TRBD1 or TRBD2 (5 bases each). CDR3 length: 14 amino acids. Germline V lookup: CDR1 SGHRS, CDR2 YFSETQ. Trimming shortened V by 4 bases and J by 5 bases, and 13 bases separated the two germline ends. The CDR3 reads CASSPRDGNNEQFF. The DNA for the CDR3 is TGCGCCAGCAGCCCCCGGGACGGCAACAATGAGCAGTTCTTC.

The sample holds many counts of this clonotype. The CDR3 loop reads CASSLRTGELFF. CDR3 DNA sequence: TGTGCCAGCAGTTTACGAACCGGGGAGCTGTTTTTT. The chain joins TRBV27 to TRBJ2-2, with D unresolved. Germline lookup yields CDR1 MNHEY and CDR2 SMNVEV (reference sequence). Trimming took 2 bases from V and 5 from J, leaving 3 bases between them. The CDR3 consists of 12 residues.